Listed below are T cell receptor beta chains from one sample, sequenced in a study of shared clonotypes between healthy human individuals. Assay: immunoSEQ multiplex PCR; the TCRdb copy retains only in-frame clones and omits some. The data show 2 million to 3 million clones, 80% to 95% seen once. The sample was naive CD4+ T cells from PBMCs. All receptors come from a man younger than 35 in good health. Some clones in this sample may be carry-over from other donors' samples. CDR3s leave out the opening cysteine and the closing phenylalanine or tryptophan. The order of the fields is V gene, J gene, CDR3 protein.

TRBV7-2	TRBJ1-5	ASSYRLNGNQPQH
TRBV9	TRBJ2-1	ASSVSGLAGDNEQF
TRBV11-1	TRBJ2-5	ASSTRQGETQY
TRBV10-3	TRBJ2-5	AISGGTKETQY
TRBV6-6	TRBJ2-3	ASSLDDYVDTQY
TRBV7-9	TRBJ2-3	ASSLARGADTQY
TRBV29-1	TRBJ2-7	SVNTKPHDYEQY
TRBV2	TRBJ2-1	ASSDWGQGYNEQF
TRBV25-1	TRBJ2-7	ASSSLGTYEQY
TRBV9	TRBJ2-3	ASSKVTDTQY
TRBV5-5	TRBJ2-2	ASSLGAAFTGELF
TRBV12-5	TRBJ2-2	ASGLITGELF
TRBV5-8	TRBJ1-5	ASSLTHPQH
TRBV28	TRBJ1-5	ASSSPRTGFYQPQH
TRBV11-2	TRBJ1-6	ASSPRGQAYNSPLH
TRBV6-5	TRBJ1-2	ASSYSIRTWVGGYT
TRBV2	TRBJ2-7	ASSVGDSYEQY
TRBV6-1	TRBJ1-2	ASSEALWQRYGYT
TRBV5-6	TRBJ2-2	ASSGGGRNTGELF
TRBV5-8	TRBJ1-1	ASSFTQRGLVLLIEAF
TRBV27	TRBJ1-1	ASSSRDSEAF
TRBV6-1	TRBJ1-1	ASSEALGRTARKGTEAF
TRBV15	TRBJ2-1	ATSRTTDRDNEQF
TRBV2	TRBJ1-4	ASSEGTGWEKLF
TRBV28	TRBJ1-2	ASSFSSYGYT
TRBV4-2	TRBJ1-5	ASSQDLTGLSQPQH
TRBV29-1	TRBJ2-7	SVSRDGYEQY
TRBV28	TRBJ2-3	ASCTGTVDTQY
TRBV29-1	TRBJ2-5	SVEDLPQGGRETQY
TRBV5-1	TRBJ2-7	ASSWDRPIPDEQY
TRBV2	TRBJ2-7	ASRKGQGEAYEQY
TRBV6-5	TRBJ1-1	ASSRDYSNTEAF
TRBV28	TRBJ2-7	ASSLYRGPYEQY
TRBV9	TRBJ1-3	ASSAGQGTGVNTIY
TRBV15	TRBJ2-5	ATSRSRETQY
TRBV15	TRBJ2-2	ATSRVVQRGGTGELF
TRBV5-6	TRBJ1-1	ASSTRQGNTEAF
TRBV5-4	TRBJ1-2	ASSRTGQEYGYT
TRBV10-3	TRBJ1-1	AIGTGFAEAF
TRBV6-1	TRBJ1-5	ASSDQGRLGNQPQH
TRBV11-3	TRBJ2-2	ASSPWRTGELF
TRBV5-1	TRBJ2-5	ASSFTTDAETQY
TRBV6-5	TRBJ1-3	ASSRPSGNTIY
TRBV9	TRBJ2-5	ASSATGFQETQY
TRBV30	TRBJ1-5	AWTPRVGQPQH
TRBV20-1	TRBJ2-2	STDSTGELF
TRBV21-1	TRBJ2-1	ASSKEISSEGNEQF
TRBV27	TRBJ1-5	ASSPRLFSNQPQH
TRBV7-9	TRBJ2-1	ASSRVPSGDRNEQF
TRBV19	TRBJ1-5	ASRPRRDNQPQH
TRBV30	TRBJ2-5	AWAPGPWQETQY
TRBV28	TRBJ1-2	ASDRGFNYGYT
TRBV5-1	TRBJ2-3	ASSLAFSGGTDTQY
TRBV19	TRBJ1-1	AAGQGREAF
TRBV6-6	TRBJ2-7	ASKRGPTGVYEQY